A single sample gave rise to the 29 T cell receptor beta chains below, sequenced in a study of STAT3 mutations in large granular lymphocyte leukemia. These receptors lack a known antigen. Overall study results and limits: In T-cell large granular lymphocyte leukemia, about half of patients showed multiple immunodominant subclonotypes.

This table comes from immunoSEQ multiplex PCR, and its TCRdb copy is limited to in-frame clones, with some not included. Seen here are 2,500 or so clones, 25% to 40% observed once, and the top ten hold roughly 63%. Sequencing was performed on PBMCs. These receptors were taken from a human donor with T large granular lymphocyte leukemia. Some clones in this sample may be carry-over from other donors' samples.

This clone was observed a few times. J is TRBJ1-6 and V is TRBV5-1; D is uncertain. With 0 bases removed from V and 6 bases from J, the gap between germline ends came to 4 bases. This CDR3 contains 13 residues. Germline V CDR1 and CDR2: SGHRS, YFSETQ. The CDR3 sequence is CASSLERNSPLHF. The CDR3 DNA is TGCGCCAGCAGCTTGGAACGTAATTCACCCCTCCACTTT.

This clone occurred a few times. The chain recombines TRBV27 with TRBJ2-3; possible D gene TRBD1, 5 bases. The V and J ends lost 7 bases and 5 bases respectively, with 13 bases between them. The CDR3 is 13 amino acids. From germline, CDR1 is MNHEY and CDR2 SMNVEV (reference sequence). The CDR3 DNA follows: TGTGCCAGCACCTGGGGCACCGGAGATACGCAGTATTTT. Amino acids: CASTWGTGDTQYF.

This clone appeared a few times. The chain employs TRBV27 and TRBJ1-5; D ambiguous. CDR1 is MNHEY and CDR2 is SMNVEV in the germline V gene (reference sequence). V was pared by 3 bases and J by 2 bases, with 8 bases between. The CDR3 covers 14 residues. The CDR3 loop reads CASSLGKGNQPQHF. CDR3 nucleotides: TGTGCCAGCAGTTTGGGGAAAGGCAATCAGCCCCAGCATTTT.

This clone was observed a handful of times. The chain employs TRBV30 and TRBJ2-7; a possible D gene is TRBD1 (5 bases). V gave up 3 bases and J gave up 6 bases, with 9 bases separating them. The CDR3 is 11 amino acids. The V gene's germline CDR1 is GTSNPN and CDR2 SVGIG (reference sequence). CDR3 bases: TGTGCCTGGAGGACAGCCGTCGAGCAGTACTTC. This sequence encodes CAWRTAVEQYF. The whole variable domain, remainder taken from reference TRBV30 and TRBJ2-7, is SQTIHQWPATLVQPVGSPLSLECTVEGTSNPNLYWYRQAAGRGLQLLFYSVGIGQISSEVPQNLSASRPQDRQFILSSKKLLLSDSGFYLCAWRTAVEQYFGPGTRLTVT.

This sequence joins TRBV4-2 and TRBJ1-2, with a tentative D call TRBD1 (5 bases). The germline V gene encodes CDR1 LGHNA and CDR2 YNFKEQ. The CDR3 has 13 amino acids. Trimming shortened V by 3 bases and J by 1 base, and 6 bases separated the two germline ends. CDR3 sequence reads: CASSQTDNYGYTF. The CDR3 coding sequence is TGTGCCAGCAGCCAGACAGATAACTATGGCTACACCTTC.

This clone was counted between two and nine times. This chain uses TRBV9 with TRBJ2-7; 10 bases align to TRBD1. Germline V gives CDR1 SGDLS, CDR2 YYNGEE. The CDR3 runs 14 residues. Trimming took 4 bases from V and 6 from J; bases not matched to a gene: 7. This CDR3 reads CASSSRTGGGEQYF. In nucleotides, the CDR3 is TGTGCCAGCAGCTCGAGGACAGGGGGAGGCGAGCAGTACTTC.

The V call is TRBV4-1, the J call TRBJ2-5, with TRBD2 matching 7 bases. Per germline, CDR1 MGHRA and CDR2 YSYEKL. The V segment lost 1 base and the J segment 5 bases; nucleotides outside the gene matches: 7. This CDR3 is built from 15 residues. Here the CDR3 DNA reads TGCGCCAGCAGCCAAGGGGTAGCGGGCGGTGAGACCCAGTACTTC. It codes for CASSQGVAGGETQYF.

J is TRBJ2-7 and V is TRBV15; 8 bases fit TRBD1. Per the germline V gene, CDR1 is LNHNV and CDR2 is YYDKDF (reference sequence). The junction had 7 bases not matched to a gene; V was cut back by 1 base and J by 5 bases. The CDR3 runs 15 residues. The CDR3 nucleotides are TGTGCCACCAGCAGAGCGAGGGACAGGCCGAACGAGCAGTACTTC. Its translation: CATSRARDRPNEQYF.

V gene TRBV7-2 combines with J gene TRBJ2-7; D not resolved. Trimming removed 2 bases at V and 3 bases at J, with 5 bases between. The germline V gene has CDR1 SGHTA and CDR2 FQGNSA. The CDR3 is 12 residues long. The CDR3, as DNA: TGTGCCAGCAGCTTATTTGGCTACGAGCAGTACTTC. Translation: CASSLFGYEQYF.

The count of this clone is one. The chain uses TRBV4-1 and TRBJ1-4; the D is unclear. The CDR3 spans 16 residues. The ends were cut back, 3 bases at V and 3 bases at J, with 14 bases in the middle. Germline CDR1 MGHRA, CDR2 YSYEKL. The chain's CDR3 is CASSHHGPVSNEKLFF. The DNA of the CDR3 is TGCGCCAGCAGCCATCATGGGCCAGTCTCTAATGAAAAACTGTTTTTT.

This clone was picked up a small number of times. The chain has TRBV7-2 and TRBJ2-7; TRBD2 might be the D (6 bases). The length of the CDR3 is 14 residues. Trimming shortened V by 4 bases and J by 3 bases, and 13 bases separated the two germline ends. Germline CDR1 SGHTA, CDR2 FQGNSA. In DNA form, the CDR3 reads TGTGCCAGCAGCTCAAATCCGGGACTCTACGAGCAGTACTTC. Translating it yields CASSSNPGLYEQYF. The variable domain in full, with the rest retrieved from reference TRBV7-2 and TRBJ2-7, is GAGVSQSPSNKVTEKGKDVELRCDPISGHTALYWYRQSLGQGLEFLIYFQGNSAPDKSGLPSDRFSAERTGGSVSTLTIQRTQQEDSAVYLCASSSNPGLYEQYFGPGTRLTVT.

This clone was observed a few times. CDR3 bases: TGTGCCTGGAACGGCCGCTCCTCGGTGGGGGAGCAGTACTTC. It codes for CAWNGRSSVGEQYF. J is TRBJ2-7 and V is TRBV30; D uncertain. The CDR3 length is 14 residues. Trimming left V 4 bases short and J 7 bases short, with 20 bases between. Germline values: CDR1 GTSNPN, CDR2 SVGIG (reference sequence).

The chain employs TRBV19 and TRBJ2-6; TRBD2 aligns across 7 bases. This CDR3 region has 15 residues. J was trimmed by 4 bases and V by 3 bases; bases with no gene match: 3. Germline V gene data show CDR1 as LNHDA and CDR2 as SQIVND (reference sequence). CDR3 DNA sequence: TGTGCCAGTAGTATGGGGGAGGGAGGGGCCAACGTCCTGACTTTC. This encodes CASSMGEGGANVLTF.

The V gene is TRBV18, the J gene TRBJ2-5; D remains unclear. This CDR3 is built from 15 residues. Looked up from germline, CDR1 is KGHSH and CDR2 is LQKENI. V was trimmed by 0 bases and J by 2 bases, leaving 10 bases between them. This CDR3 reads CASSPPGSNQETQYF. The CDR3 coding sequence is TGTGCCAGCTCACCACCGGGCAGTAATCAAGAGACCCAGTACTTC.

The rearrangement uses TRBV7-9 and TRBJ1-5; D is unresolved. Germline V gene sequence: CDR1 SEHNR, CDR2 FQNEAQ (reference sequence). Trimming removed 3 bases at V and 6 bases at J, with 12 bases between. The CDR3 sequence is 14 residues long. The DNA of the CDR3 is TGTGCCAGCAGCTTGGAAGGGAGCGGTCAGCCCCAGCATTTT. It codes for CASSLEGSGQPQHF.

The rearrangement uses TRBV29-1 and TRBJ2-1, with D possibly being TRBD1 (6 bases). V lost 6 bases and J 7 bases, leaving 10 bases between the germline ends. The CDR3 has 11 amino acids. Germline V gene lookup returns CDR1 SQVTM and CDR2 ANQGSEA. CDR3 DNA sequence: TGCAGCGTGCTCCAGGGGAATGAGCAGTTCTTC. Amino acids: CSVLQGNEQFF.

The chain employs TRBV28 and TRBJ2-1; TRBD2 matches at 9 bases. V lost 6 bases to trimming and J lost 8 bases; unmatched junction nucleotides: 11. The CDR3 has 15 residues. In germline, CDR1 is MDHEN, CDR2 SYDVKM. The CDR3 coding sequence is TGTGCCAGCAGGAATGAGGCTAGCGGGACGGATGAGCAGTTCTTC. It codes for CASRNEASGTDEQFF.

This clone was detected only a few times. One base separates it from a far larger clone, so it is likely a read error. The V gene is TRBV5-6, the J gene TRBJ2-7; a weak D match, TRBD2 (6 bases). V dropped 0 bases and J dropped 4 bases, with 14 bases sitting between them. The CDR3 has 15 amino acids. The germline V gene encodes CDR1 SGHDT and CDR2 YYEEEE. CDR3 region: CASSLGWDFGYEQYF. The CDR3 nucleotides are TGTGCCAGCAGCTTGGGGTGGGACTTCGGGTACGAGCAGTACTTC.

The chain joins TRBV30 to TRBJ2-5, with D perhaps matching TRBD1 or TRBD2 (6 bases each). The ends were cut back, 2 bases at V and 5 bases at J, with 12 bases in the middle. The germline CDR1 and CDR2 sequences are GTSNPN and SVGIG (reference sequence). This CDR3 has 13 residues. In DNA form, the CDR3 reads TGTGCCTGGAGTCTGGGGGGCTGGGAGACCCAGTACTTC. Translation: CAWSLGGWETQYF.

This chain uses TRBV5-4 with TRBJ2-7; TRBD1 might be the D (5 bases). CDR1 SGHNT and CDR2 YYREEE come from the germline V gene (reference sequence). The CDR3 has 16 residues. V lost 0 bases and J lost 0, with 13 bases in between. The CDR3 loop is CASSLGTTLLSYEQYF. In nucleotides, the CDR3 is TGTGCCAGCAGCTTGGGGACAACGCTTCTCTCCTACGAGCAGTACTTC.

In this sample, this clone turned up a few times. V is TRBV18 and J is TRBJ1-2, with D possibly TRBD1 on 5 matching bases. The V end lost 3 bases, the J end lost 6 bases, and 11 bases lay between the germline ends. This CDR3 is 13 amino acids long. Germline CDR1 KGHSH, CDR2 LQKENI. The CDR3 DNA is TGTGCCAGCTCACCGGGGCAGGATAATGGCTACACCTTC. Translation gives CASSPGQDNGYTF. The full variable domain, with the rest looked up from reference TRBV18 and TRBJ1-2, is NAGVMQNPRHLVRRRGQEARLRCSPMKGHSHVYWYRQLPEEGLKFMVYLQKENIIDESGMPKERFSAEFPKEGPSILRIQQVVRGDSAAYFCASSPGQDNGYTFGSGTRLTVV.

V gene TRBV5-4 combines with J gene TRBJ2-5, with 13 bases fitting TRBD2. Germline loops: CDR1 SGHNT, CDR2 YYREEE (reference sequence). J lost 5 bases, V lost 6 bases, and 7 bases had no gene match. The CDR3 has 15 residues. For the CDR3, the DNA is TGTGCCAGCACCACTAGCGGGGGGGCGCCGGAGACCCAGTACTTC. Its translation: CASTTSGGAPETQYF.

J is TRBJ2-7 and V is TRBV30; 9 nucleotides line up with TRBD1. In germline, CDR1 is GTSNPN, CDR2 SVGIG (reference sequence). The J segment lost 0 bases and the V segment lost 2 bases, leaving 2 bases of the junction unmatched. This CDR3 has 14 residues. The CDR3 DNA reads TGTGCCTGGAGTCCGACAGGGGGCTCCTACGAGCAGTACTTC. Its translation: CAWSPTGGSYEQYF.

Of note for this clone: Other nucleotide sequences from this sample produce the same CDR3. The chain recombines TRBV20-1 with TRBJ2-7; no clear D gene. Germline-derived CDR1 and CDR2 are DFQATT and SNEGSKA (reference sequence). The CDR3 contains 11 residues. The V and J ends lost 5 bases and 0 bases respectively, with 5 bases between them. The CDR3 region is CSARSSYEQYF. DNA of the CDR3: TGCAGTGCTCGCAGCTCCTACGAGCAGTACTTC.

This clone was counted between two and nine times. This rearrangement joins TRBV9 to TRBJ2-7; 14 positions match TRBD2. The CDR3 has 15 residues. Losses at the gene ends were 0 bases for V and 7 bases for J; bases not matched to a gene: 3. From germline, CDR1 is SGDLS and CDR2 YYNGEE. The DNA for the CDR3 is TGTGCCAGCAGCGTAGAGGGACTAGCGGGAGATGAGCAGTACTTC. It encodes CASSVEGLAGDEQYF.

This chain uses TRBV29-1 with TRBJ1-2, with D uncertain. Germline V gives CDR1 SQVTM, CDR2 ANQGSEA. The CDR3 is 14 amino acids. V was shortened by 4 bases and J by 1 base, with 13 bases between the two germline ends. CDR3 coding DNA: TGCAGCGTTGGCGGTGATCCCCTTAACTATGGCTACACCTTC. Its protein is CSVGGDPLNYGYTF.

The table lists this clone with a few counts. This chain links TRBV27 with TRBJ2-5; D ambiguous. The CDR3 contains 14 residues. Germline CDR1 MNHEY, CDR2 SMNVEV (reference sequence). Deletions cut 0 bases from V and 2 bases from J, with 7 bases between. CDR3 coding DNA: TGTGCCAGCAGTTTATCCATCGATCAAGAGACCCAGTACTTC. Protein sequence: CASSLSIDQETQYF.

This clone has more than one count but fewer than ten. The chain carries TRBV14 and TRBJ1-2; TRBD1 aligns across 7 bases. The CDR3 is 12 amino acids. CDR1 and CDR2 (germline): SGHDN, FVKESK. Germline trimming cut 5 bases from V and 7 bases from J; bases unmatched to any gene: 4. The CDR3 coding sequence is TGTGCCAGCAGCTTTCACAGGGGTGGCTACACCTTC. This encodes CASSFHRGGYTF.

As DNA, the CDR3 is TGCGCCAGCAGCCCCGACAGTCCCTACGAGCAGTACTTC. Amino acid sequence: CASSPDSPYEQYF. This sequence joins TRBV5-1 and TRBJ2-7, with D possibly TRBD1 on 5 matching bases. V dropped 4 bases and J dropped 2 bases, with 10 bases sitting between them. The CDR3 loop spans 13 amino acids. CDR1 is SGHRS and CDR2 is YFSETQ in the germline V gene.